A selection of T cell receptor beta chains follows, all from one sample in a study of cytotoxic CD8 clonotypes in ibrutinib-treated CLL. The protocol was immunoSEQ multiplex PCR, while the TCRdb copy is restricted to in-frame clones and leaves out a portion. The sample gives fewer than 75,000 clones, more than 70% of which show up once; 35% to 55% is in the top ten. The specimen was PBMCs, collected after 12 months of ibrutinib treatment. The receptors originated from a human donor with chronic lymphocytic leukemia. Both conserved end residues are part of each CDR3. A D gene is named only where the DNA matches it firmly. Clone size is given for some rows only: seen once, a few or many times, or a class if the clone is expanded.

v_call: TRBV27; clone_size: .; d_call: TRBD2; j_call: TRBJ2-7; cdr3_nt: TGTGCCAGCAGTTTATCTGGGACTAGCGGACCTATCTCCTACGAGCAGTACTTC; cdr3_aa: CASSLSGTSGPISYEQYF
v_call: TRBV11-2; clone_size: .; d_call: .; j_call: TRBJ2-3; cdr3_nt: TGTGCCAGCAGCTTAGCAGATACGCAGTATTTT; cdr3_aa: CASSLADTQYF
v_call: TRBV18; clone_size: once; d_call: TRBD1; j_call: TRBJ1-1; cdr3_nt: TGTGCCAGCTCACCGGCAGGACAGGGACCCACTGAAGCTTTCTTT; cdr3_aa: CASSPAGQGPTEAFF
v_call: TRBV6-6; clone_size: .; d_call: .; j_call: TRBJ2-2; cdr3_nt: TGTGCCAGCAGTTACATAAGGAACACCGGGGAGCTGTTTTTT; cdr3_aa: CASSYIRNTGELFF
v_call: TRBV6-5; clone_size: .; d_call: .; j_call: TRBJ2-5; cdr3_nt: TGTGCCAGCAGTTACGCCGGACAGCTACAAGAGACCCAGTACTTC; cdr3_aa: CASSYAGQLQETQYF
v_call: TRBV7-2; clone_size: .; d_call: .; j_call: TRBJ2-2; cdr3_nt: TGTGCCAGCAGCTTGGGGGATCGCACCGGGGAGCTGTTTTTT; cdr3_aa: CASSLGDRTGELFF
v_call: TRBV28; clone_size: .; d_call: TRBD2; j_call: TRBJ2-7; cdr3_nt: TGTGCCAGCAGTTCACCAAGCGGGGGGACAACCTACGAGCAGTACTTC; cdr3_aa: CASSSPSGGTTYEQYF
v_call: TRBV30; clone_size: many; d_call: .; j_call: TRBJ1-2; cdr3_nt: TGTGCCTATGCGGGGAACTATGGCTACACCTTC; cdr3_aa: CAYAGNYGYTF
v_call: TRBV2; clone_size: .; d_call: TRBD1; j_call: TRBJ2-3; cdr3_nt: TGTGCCAGCAGTGAAGAACGAGGCGGGACAGGGGTTCCAGATACGCAGTATTTT; cdr3_aa: CASSEERGGTGVPDTQYF
v_call: TRBV7-2; clone_size: .; d_call: TRBD1; j_call: TRBJ1-2; cdr3_nt: TGTGCCAGCAGCTCAAACGACAGGGTCGGTGGCTACACCTTC; cdr3_aa: CASSSNDRVGGYTF
v_call: TRBV5-4; clone_size: once; d_call: .; j_call: TRBJ2-2; cdr3_nt: TGTGCCAGCAGACCCGGGACGGTGAACACCGGGGAGCTGTTTTTT; cdr3_aa: CASRPGTVNTGELFF
v_call: TRBV9; clone_size: .; d_call: .; j_call: TRBJ2-6; cdr3_nt: TGTGCCAGCAGCGTACGGCAGGCTGGGGCCAACGTCCTGACTTTC; cdr3_aa: CASSVRQAGANVLTF
v_call: TRBV19; clone_size: few; d_call: .; j_call: TRBJ2-3; cdr3_nt: TGTGCCAGTACTTTCGAAGGGGGAAGGACAGATACGCAGTATTTT; cdr3_aa: CASTFEGGRTDTQYF
v_call: TRBV6-5; clone_size: .; d_call: .; j_call: TRBJ2-7; cdr3_nt: TGTGCCAGCAGGTTCATGGGCGTTCTAAGCACCGAGCAGTACTTC; cdr3_aa: CASRFMGVLSTEQYF
v_call: TRBV11-3; clone_size: few; d_call: TRBD2; j_call: TRBJ2-5; cdr3_nt: TGTGCCAGCAGCTCAAACGGACTAGCGGGAGGGGAGACCCAGTACTTC; cdr3_aa: CASSSNGLAGGETQYF
v_call: TRBV7-3; clone_size: .; d_call: TRBD2; j_call: TRBJ2-2; cdr3_nt: TGTGCCAGCAGCCAGGGACTAGCGGACACCGGGGAGCTGTTTTTT; cdr3_aa: CASSQGLADTGELFF
v_call: TRBV5-4; clone_size: .; d_call: TRBD1; j_call: TRBJ1-4; cdr3_nt: TGTGCCAGCAGCTTGGGAAAGGGGGCGGCTGAAAAACTGTTTTTT; cdr3_aa: CASSLGKGAAEKLFF
v_call: TRBV5-1; clone_size: .; d_call: .; j_call: TRBJ2-2; cdr3_nt: TGCGCCAGCAGCACCGGGATAGTACTTAGCGGAGCAACCGGGGAGCTGTTTTTT; cdr3_aa: CASSTGIVLSGATGELFF
v_call: TRBV18; clone_size: .; d_call: .; j_call: TRBJ1-2; cdr3_nt: TGTGCCAGCTCACCCGACCTGGACAGAAGCTATGGCTACACCTTC; cdr3_aa: CASSPDLDRSYGYTF
v_call: TRBV7-2; clone_size: few; d_call: TRBD2; j_call: TRBJ2-1; cdr3_nt: TGTGCCTCCAGCTTAGTGGGAGGGTTGGGCTCCTACAATGAGCAGTTCTTC; cdr3_aa: CASSLVGGLGSYNEQFF
v_call: TRBV30; clone_size: .; d_call: .; j_call: TRBJ1-3; cdr3_nt: TGTGCCTGGAGTGCCCGGGACTCTGGAAACACCATATATTTT; cdr3_aa: CAWSARDSGNTIYF
v_call: TRBV5-1; clone_size: few; d_call: .; j_call: TRBJ1-1; cdr3_nt: TGCGCCAGCAGCTCGTTCACTGAAGCTTTCTTT; cdr3_aa: CASSSFTEAFF
v_call: TRBV7-6; clone_size: .; d_call: TRBD1; j_call: TRBJ1-5; cdr3_nt: TGTGCCAGCAGCCCGGACAGGGGAGGCGGCAATCAGCCCCAGCATTTT; cdr3_aa: CASSPDRGGGNQPQHF
v_call: TRBV28; clone_size: .; d_call: .; j_call: TRBJ2-5; cdr3_nt: TGTGCCAGCAGTCTAAAGGAGACCCAGTACTTC; cdr3_aa: CASSLKETQYF
v_call: TRBV11-2; clone_size: .; d_call: .; j_call: TRBJ2-2; cdr3_nt: TGTGCCAGCAGCTTAGGTCGGGGTACCGCATCCGGGGAGCTGTTTTTT; cdr3_aa: CASSLGRGTASGELFF
v_call: TRBV2; clone_size: .; d_call: TRBD1; j_call: TRBJ1-3; cdr3_nt: TGTGCCAGCCACAGGGGCACGGGTGGAAACACCATATATTTT; cdr3_aa: CASHRGTGGNTIYF
v_call: TRBV27; clone_size: .; d_call: .; j_call: TRBJ1-2; cdr3_nt: TGTGCCAGCAGATACGGCGGCGGCAGGGCCAACCCACCTAACTATGGCTACACCTTC; cdr3_aa: CASRYGGGRANPPNYGYTF
v_call: TRBV7-3; clone_size: .; d_call: TRBD2; j_call: TRBJ2-1; cdr3_nt: TGTGCCAGCAGCTTCGGGACTAGCGGAAACAATGAGCAGTTCTTC; cdr3_aa: CASSFGTSGNNEQFF
v_call: TRBV4-2; clone_size: .; d_call: TRBD2; j_call: TRBJ2-3; cdr3_nt: TGTGCCAGCAGCCAAGACGGACTAGCGGGAGTCACAGATACGCAGTATTTT; cdr3_aa: CASSQDGLAGVTDTQYF
v_call: TRBV6-4; clone_size: once; d_call: .; j_call: TRBJ2-3; cdr3_nt: TGTGCCAGCAGTGAAGGGGCTAGGAATACGCAGTATTTT; cdr3_aa: CASSEGARNTQYF
v_call: TRBV28; clone_size: few; d_call: .; j_call: TRBJ2-3; cdr3_nt: TGTGCCAGCAGCTTCTTGCAGGGAGATACGCAGTATTTT; cdr3_aa: CASSFLQGDTQYF
v_call: TRBV4-1; clone_size: .; d_call: .; j_call: TRBJ2-7; cdr3_nt: TGCGCCAGCAGCCAAGACCAGGGTACCTACGAGCAGTACTTC; cdr3_aa: CASSQDQGTYEQYF
v_call: TRBV6-5; clone_size: .; d_call: .; j_call: TRBJ2-1; cdr3_nt: TGTGCCAGCACTTCCGGGGGAGTCTGGAATGAGCAGTTCTTC; cdr3_aa: CASTSGGVWNEQFF
v_call: TRBV29-1; clone_size: few; d_call: .; j_call: TRBJ1-5; cdr3_nt: TGCAGCGTTGGAACTCGGAACAGCAATCAGCCCCAGCATTTT; cdr3_aa: CSVGTRNSNQPQHF
v_call: TRBV5-4; clone_size: .; d_call: .; j_call: TRBJ1-1; cdr3_nt: TGTGCCAGCAGCTTGACGGCCTTCGGGACTGAAGCTTTCTTT; cdr3_aa: CASSLTAFGTEAFF
v_call: TRBV7-8; clone_size: .; d_call: .; j_call: TRBJ2-3; cdr3_nt: TGTGCCAGCAGCTTAGGGGGGTCTACCACAGATACGCAGTATTTT; cdr3_aa: CASSLGGSTTDTQYF
v_call: TRBV30; clone_size: .; d_call: TRBD2; j_call: TRBJ2-2; cdr3_nt: TGTGCCTGGAGTGCCGGGACTAGCGAGGCCGGGGAGCTGTTTTTT; cdr3_aa: CAWSAGTSEAGELFF
v_call: TRBV27; clone_size: .; d_call: .; j_call: TRBJ1-5; cdr3_nt: TGTGCCAGCAGTTCCACCGTCGGGGGACCTACGATGCCCCAGCATTTT; cdr3_aa: CASSSTVGGPTMPQHF
v_call: TRBV11-3; clone_size: .; d_call: TRBD2; j_call: TRBJ2-1; cdr3_nt: TGTGCCAGCAGCTTAGGCGGGAGGGGCTCCTACAATGAGCAGTTCTTC; cdr3_aa: CASSLGGRGSYNEQFF
v_call: TRBV29-1; clone_size: .; d_call: .; j_call: TRBJ1-2; cdr3_nt: TGCAGCGTAGGGACGGTTAACTATGGCTACACCTTC; cdr3_aa: CSVGTVNYGYTF